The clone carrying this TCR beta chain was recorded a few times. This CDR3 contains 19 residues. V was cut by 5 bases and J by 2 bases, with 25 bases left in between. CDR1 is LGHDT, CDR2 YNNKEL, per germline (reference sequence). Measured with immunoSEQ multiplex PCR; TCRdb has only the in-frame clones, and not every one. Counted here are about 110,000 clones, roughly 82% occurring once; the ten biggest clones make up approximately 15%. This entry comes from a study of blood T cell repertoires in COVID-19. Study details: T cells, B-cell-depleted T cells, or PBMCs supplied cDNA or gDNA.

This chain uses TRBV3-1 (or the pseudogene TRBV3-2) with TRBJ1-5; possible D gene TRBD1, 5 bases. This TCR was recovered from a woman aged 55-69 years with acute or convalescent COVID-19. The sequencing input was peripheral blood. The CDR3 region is CASSYSGPGMVIGNQPQHF. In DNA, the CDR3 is TGTGCCAGCAGCTATTCGGGCCCAGGGATGGTCATCGGCAATCAGCCCCAGCATTTT.